The next 14 T cell receptor beta chains were all read from a single sample in a study of neurological immune-mediated disorders. TCRdb independently ran MiXCR on the 5' RACE reads; one entry per CDR3 protein. The sample shows approximately 50,000 distinct CDR3 sequences, less than 4.5% of them seen only once. Sequenced: PBMCs. Receptors were obtained from a man in his thirties or forties with multiple sclerosis.

This clonotype was seen a handful of times. The chain links TRBV5-1 to TRBJ2-7; no reliable D call. V lost 1 base and J lost 1, with 15 bases in between. The CDR3 is 16 amino acids. Per germline, CDR1 SGHRS and CDR2 YFSETQ. The CDR3 DNA reads TGCGCCAGCAGCTTGACCCCGAACACGGTTTCCTACGAGCAGTACTTC. The encoded protein is CASSLTPNTVSYEQYF.

V is TRBV7-8 and J is TRBJ1-1; TRBD1 matches 7 bases. CDR3 length: 17 amino acids. The ends lost 4 bases at V and 0 bases at J; junction bases unmatched: 11. From germline, CDR1 is SGHVS and CDR2 FQNEAQ. This CDR3 is CASSSSLRTGMNTEAFF. The CDR3 region has the DNA TGTGCCAGCAGCTCCAGCCTCCGGACAGGAATGAACACTGAAGCTTTCTTT.

At least ten counts were recorded for this clonotype. This chain uses TRBV7-2 with TRBJ1-1, with D unresolved. The CDR3 runs 14 residues. Germline-derived CDR1 and CDR2 are SGHTA and FQGNSA. V was clipped by 2 bases and J by 0 bases, with 7 bases between them. The CDR3 bases are TGTGCCAGCAGCTTATTTTTCCTGAACACTGAAGCTTTCTTT. Translated: CASSLFFLNTEAFF. Full variable domain (rest looked up from reference TRBV7-2 and TRBJ1-1): GAGVSQSPSNKVTEKGKDVELRCDPISGHTALYWYRQSLGQGLEFLIYFQGNSAPDKSGLPSDRFSAERTGGSVSTLTIQRTQQEDSAVYLCASSLFFLNTEAFFGQGTRLTVV.

This clonotype has at least ten counts. The V gene is TRBV29-1, the J gene TRBJ2-1; D ambiguous. Germline V gene data show CDR1 as SQVTM and CDR2 as ANQGSEA. Trimming stripped 6 bases from V and 2 bases from J, with 11 bases between. This CDR3 has 13 residues. The CDR3 reads CSVSRETYNEQFF. The CDR3 nucleotides read TGCAGCGTCAGCCGCGAAACCTACAATGAGCAGTTCTTC.

This clonotype was seen many times. This chain uses TRBV9 with TRBJ1-2; 8 bases fit TRBD1. V was clipped by 0 bases and J by 4 bases; unmatched bases: 5. CDR3 length: 15 residues. CDR1 and CDR2 from the germline V gene are SGDLS and YYNGEE. The CDR3 loop is CASSVDPGGVYGYTF. The CDR3 nucleotides read TGTGCCAGCAGCGTAGACCCAGGGGGCGTCTATGGCTACACCTTC.

The chain links TRBV5-1 to TRBJ2-3; 9 bases map to TRBD2. Per germline, CDR1 SGHRS and CDR2 YFSETQ. V was clipped by 2 bases and J by 2 bases; unmatched bases: 3. This CDR3 is 15 amino acids long. The CDR3 nucleotides are TGCGCCAGCAGCTTTAGCGGGGGACCCACAGATACGCAGTATTTT. Protein sequence: CASSFSGGPTDTQYF.

This clonotype has ten or more counts. This sequence joins TRBV4-1 and TRBJ2-4, with unresolved D. Germline CDR1 is MGHRA and CDR2 is YSYEKL. Trimming stripped 3 bases from V and 7 bases from J, with 13 bases between. The CDR3 has 14 amino acids. CDR3 coding DNA: TGCGCCAGCAGCCAGCGGAAGGAACAGAACATTCAGTACTTC. Amino acid sequence: CASSQRKEQNIQYF.

This clonotype was picked up many times. The V and J genes are TRBV5-1 and TRBJ1-2; D gene unclear. CDR3 length: 14 residues. V was trimmed by 4 bases and J by 8 bases, leaving 18 bases between them. From germline, CDR1 is SGHRS and CDR2 YFSETQ. The CDR3 nucleotides are TGCGCCAGCAGCGGGGAGACCGGCCTGGGCGGCTACACCTTC. Translating gives CASSGETGLGGYTF.

V gene TRBV11-1 combines with J gene TRBJ2-7; D uncertain. Trimming took 5 bases from V and 5 from J, leaving 22 bases between them. CDR3 length: 16 residues. In germline, CDR1 is SGHAT, CDR2 FQDESV (reference sequence). The DNA of the CDR3 is TGTGCCAGCAGCCCGAGTCCGGGTCCCCTTTACGACGAGCAGTACTTC. This sequence encodes CASSPSPGPLYDEQYF.

This clonotype was seen at least ten times. The rearrangement links TRBV5-1 to TRBJ1-1, with a tentative D call TRBD1 (5 bases). The germline V and J ends were trimmed by 0 bases and 4 bases, with 13 bases remaining between them. Germline CDR1 is SGHRS and CDR2 is YFSETQ. This CDR3 spans 15 amino acids. The CDR3 loop is CASSLDARGATEAFF. The CDR3 DNA follows: TGCGCCAGCAGCTTGGACGCGCGAGGGGCCACTGAAGCTTTCTTT.

Details on this clonotype: A junction end diverges from the germline sequence, so it may reflect a read error. The genes are TRBV7-7 and TRBJ2-3, with TRBD2 identical over 13 bases. The CDR3 is made up of 16 amino acids. Germline V gives CDR1 SSHAT, CDR2 FNYEAQ (reference sequence). The CDR3, as DNA: TGTGCTAGCAGCCCTGGACTAGCGGGAGTCGGAGATACGCAGTATTTT. Residues: CASSPGLAGVGDTQYF.

This clonotype was found many times. This chain links TRBV27 with TRBJ1-1, with a possible D match to TRBD1 (5 bases). The CDR3 has 15 amino acids. Deletions cut 0 bases from V and 5 bases from J, with 13 bases between. Germline values: CDR1 MNHEY, CDR2 SMNVEV (reference sequence). The CDR3 loop reads CASSLSDSGGTEAFF. DNA of the CDR3: TGTGCCAGCAGTTTATCGGATTCCGGGGGGACTGAAGCTTTCTTT.

The sample holds many counts of this clonotype. This rearrangement joins TRBV20-1 to TRBJ1-5; unclear D gene. This CDR3 is 13 amino acids long. Germline assignment: CDR1 DFQATT and CDR2 SNEGSKA (reference sequence). With 6 bases removed from V and 4 bases from J, the gap between germline ends came to 13 bases. CDR3: CSATDGTNQPQHF. The CDR3, as DNA: TGCAGTGCCACGGACGGTACGAATCAGCCCCAGCATTTT.

As regards this clonotype: One end of the junction does not line up with germline, which may come from a read error. The CDR3 reads CSARRTADSPLNF. CDR3 bases: TGCAGTGCTAGACGGACAGCTGACTCACCCCTCAACTTT. This chain connects TRBV20-1 to TRBJ1-6, with D possibly matching TRBD1 (6 bases). Germline V gene sequence: CDR1 DFQATT, CDR2 SNEGSKA (reference sequence). This CDR3 has 13 amino acids.